This TCR beta chain comes out of a study of T cells in Graves' hyperthyroidism and ophthalmopathy. Whole-study results and caveats: A model built on 13 V-J features separated ophthalmopathy from stable hyperthyroidism.

Amplification of TCR beta CDR3 regions was performed using RNA transcripts as template. TCR CDR3 underwent first-round RT-PCR with the HTBI primer set. TCRdb redid the calling of the multiplex PCR reads with MiXCR, one entry per CDR3 protein. The data show a few hundred thousand distinct CDR3 sequences, with approximately 15% seen just once and about a quarter held by the top ten. Points on this clonotype: Antigen unknown. A much larger clone lies one base from this, so it may be a read error.

Germline V gene lookup returns CDR1 KGHSH and CDR2 LQKENI. The CDR3 runs to 16 residues. The specimen was blood. The chain combines TRBV18 with TRBJ2-1; D not resolved. The TCR was taken from a woman between 18 and 29 years old with Graves' hyperthyroidism that later progressed to Graves' ophthalmopathy. CDR3 nucleotide sequence: TGTGCCAGCTCACCTTTGACGGCAAGCTCCTACAATGGGCAGTTCTTC. Amino acids: CASSPLTASSYNGQFF.